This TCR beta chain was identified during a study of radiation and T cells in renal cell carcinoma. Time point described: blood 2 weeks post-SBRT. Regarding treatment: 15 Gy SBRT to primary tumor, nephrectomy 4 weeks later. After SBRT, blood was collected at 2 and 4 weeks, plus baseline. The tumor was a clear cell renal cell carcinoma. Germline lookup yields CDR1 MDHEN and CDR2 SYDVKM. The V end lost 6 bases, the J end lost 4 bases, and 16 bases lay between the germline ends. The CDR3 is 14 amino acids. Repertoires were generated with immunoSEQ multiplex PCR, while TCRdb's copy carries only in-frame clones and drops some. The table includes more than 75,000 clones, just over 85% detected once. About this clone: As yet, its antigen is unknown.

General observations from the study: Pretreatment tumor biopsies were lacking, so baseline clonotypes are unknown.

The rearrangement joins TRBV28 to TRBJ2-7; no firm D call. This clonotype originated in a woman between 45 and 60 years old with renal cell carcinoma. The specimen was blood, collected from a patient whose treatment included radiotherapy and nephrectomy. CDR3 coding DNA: TGTGCCAGCAGGCGGACCCAAGACCTTTACGAGCAGTACTTC. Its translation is CASRRTQDLYEQYF.